The rows below give T cell receptor beta chains drawn from one sample of a study of CD8+ T cells in alopecia areata. Only in-frame clones appear in the TCRdb table, and some are missing; sequencing was by immunoSEQ multiplex PCR. Here the sample spans about 150,000 clones, about two thirds being singletons. Sequenced material: CD4+ T cells sorted from blood, taken at week 4, from a patient treated with tofacitinib. The source of these receptors is a human donor with alopecia areata. The conserved cysteine and the conserved F or W are not part of the CDR3 here.

j_call: TRBJ2-7
v_call: TRBV27
cdr3_length: 13
cdr3_aa: ASSLRSGSSYEQY

j_call: TRBJ2-4
v_call: TRBV11-2
cdr3_length: 12
cdr3_aa: ASSSGWSSNIQY

j_call: TRBJ2-6
v_call: TRBV5-1
cdr3_length: 17
cdr3_aa: ASSSGRQGLGSGANVLT

j_call: TRBJ2-1
v_call: TRBV7-2
cdr3_length: 13
cdr3_aa: ASSLGFGSYNEQF

j_call: TRBJ2-1
v_call: TRBV2
cdr3_length: 12
cdr3_aa: ASRRDGPYNEQF

j_call: TRBJ2-2
v_call: TRBV7-2
cdr3_length: 13
cdr3_aa: ASSYGLANTGELF

j_call: TRBJ1-1
v_call: TRBV13
cdr3_length: 11
cdr3_aa: ASGNLQNTEAF

j_call: TRBJ2-5
v_call: TRBV30
cdr3_length: 13
cdr3_aa: AWSVLAGGRETQY

j_call: TRBJ2-1
v_call: TRBV7-8
cdr3_length: 13
cdr3_aa: ASSLALAGYNEQF

j_call: TRBJ2-2
v_call: TRBV7-3
cdr3_length: 12
cdr3_aa: ASSSTGWTGELF

j_call: TRBJ2-5
v_call: TRBV6-1
cdr3_length: 13
cdr3_aa: ASRNRDRGQETQY

j_call: TRBJ2-3
v_call: TRBV6-6
cdr3_length: 12
cdr3_aa: ASSNMVSTDTQY

j_call: TRBJ1-5
v_call: TRBV6-5
cdr3_length: 12
cdr3_aa: ASTLDIPNQPQH

j_call: TRBJ2-1
v_call: TRBV2
cdr3_length: 12
cdr3_aa: ASREIDRRSEQF

j_call: TRBJ2-7
v_call: TRBV2
cdr3_length: 13
cdr3_aa: ASSVGSRSSYEQY

j_call: TRBJ2-3
v_call: TRBV6-6
cdr3_length: 13
cdr3_aa: ASSSLPPGTDTQY

j_call: TRBJ2-5
v_call: TRBV5-1
cdr3_length: 11
cdr3_aa: ASAGGRQETQY

j_call: TRBJ2-5
v_call: TRBV5-1
cdr3_length: 14
cdr3_aa: ASSLDLDRGIETQY

j_call: TRBJ2-7
v_call: TRBV2
cdr3_length: 10
cdr3_aa: ASTQDSYEQY

j_call: TRBJ1-1
v_call: TRBV29-1
cdr3_length: 10
cdr3_aa: SVDRAGTEAF

j_call: TRBJ1-1
v_call: TRBV29-1
cdr3_length: 11
cdr3_aa: SLRQQGVTEAF

j_call: TRBJ2-4
v_call: TRBV30
cdr3_length: 13
cdr3_aa: AWRHRAQGKNIQY

j_call: TRBJ2-5
v_call: TRBV5-6
cdr3_length: 14
cdr3_aa: ASSPVSGGLRETQY

j_call: TRBJ1-1
v_call: TRBV10-3
cdr3_length: 11
cdr3_aa: AIRTGLNTEAF

j_call: TRBJ2-1
v_call: TRBV5-1
cdr3_length: 13
cdr3_aa: ASGLAGGTYNEQF

j_call: TRBJ2-5
v_call: TRBV29-1
cdr3_length: 11
cdr3_aa: SVAAGAGETQY

j_call: TRBJ1-1
v_call: TRBV7-9
cdr3_length: 13
cdr3_aa: ASSSGRGGNTEAF

j_call: TRBJ2-5
v_call: TRBV4-3
cdr3_length: 13
cdr3_aa: ASSLGQGLEETQY

j_call: TRBJ1-6
v_call: TRBV9
cdr3_length: 11
cdr3_aa: ASSTNFAGALH

j_call: TRBJ1-1
v_call: TRBV29-1
cdr3_length: 9
cdr3_aa: SPGGVTEAF

j_call: TRBJ2-2
v_call: TRBV29-1
cdr3_length: 12
cdr3_aa: SVDSRGGTGELF

j_call: TRBJ2-4
v_call: TRBV29-1
cdr3_length: 13
cdr3_aa: SVKDRRKDKNIQY

j_call: TRBJ1-1
v_call: TRBV7-3
cdr3_length: 13
cdr3_aa: ASSFSSGGDTEAF

j_call: TRBJ2-7
v_call: TRBV15
cdr3_length: 11
cdr3_aa: ATSRDSSYEQY

j_call: TRBJ2-6
v_call: TRBV2
cdr3_length: 13
cdr3_aa: ASSEEITGANVLT

j_call: TRBJ2-1
v_call: TRBV6-6
cdr3_length: 9
cdr3_aa: ATRQANEQF

j_call: TRBJ1-5
v_call: TRBV27
cdr3_length: 11
cdr3_aa: ASSPRWAEPQH

j_call: TRBJ1-1
v_call: TRBV13
cdr3_length: 12
cdr3_aa: ASTSGTVNTEAF

j_call: TRBJ1-2
v_call: TRBV30
cdr3_length: 11
cdr3_aa: AWSVGSNYGYT

j_call: TRBJ2-7
v_call: TRBV29-1
cdr3_length: 9
cdr3_aa: SVGLVGEQY

j_call: TRBJ2-5
v_call: TRBV5-1
cdr3_length: 11
cdr3_aa: ASSLTDQETQY

j_call: TRBJ1-1
v_call: TRBV29-1
cdr3_length: 12
cdr3_aa: STTGQGSNTEAF

j_call: TRBJ2-6
v_call: TRBV18
cdr3_length: 14
cdr3_aa: ASSHTQVSGANVLT

j_call: TRBJ2-5
v_call: TRBV2
cdr3_length: 8
cdr3_aa: ASTPLAQY

j_call: TRBJ2-3
v_call: TRBV29-1
cdr3_length: 11
cdr3_aa: SVEGSGELTQY

j_call: TRBJ2-1
v_call: TRBV6-6
cdr3_length: 13
cdr3_aa: ASSPTDPTYNEQF

j_call: TRBJ2-2
v_call: TRBV27
cdr3_length: 15
cdr3_aa: ASSSRGGGLNTGELF